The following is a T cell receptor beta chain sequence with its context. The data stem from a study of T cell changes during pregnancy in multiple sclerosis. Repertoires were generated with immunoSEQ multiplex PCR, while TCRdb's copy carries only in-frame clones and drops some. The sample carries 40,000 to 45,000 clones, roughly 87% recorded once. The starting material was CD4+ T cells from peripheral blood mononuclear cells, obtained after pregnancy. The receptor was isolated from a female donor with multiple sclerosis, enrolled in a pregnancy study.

The CDR3 DNA reads as TGTGCCAGCAGCTTAAGAGGCCTGCAGGGAGAGACCCAGTACTTC. It specifies CASSLRGLQGETQYF. V usage is TRBV7-3 and J usage is TRBJ2-5; D perhaps matches TRBD1 (5 bases). The V gene lost 1 base and the J gene lost 4 bases, with 13 bases spanning the gap. This CDR3 comprises 15 residues. From germline, CDR1 is SGHTA and CDR2 FQGTGA.